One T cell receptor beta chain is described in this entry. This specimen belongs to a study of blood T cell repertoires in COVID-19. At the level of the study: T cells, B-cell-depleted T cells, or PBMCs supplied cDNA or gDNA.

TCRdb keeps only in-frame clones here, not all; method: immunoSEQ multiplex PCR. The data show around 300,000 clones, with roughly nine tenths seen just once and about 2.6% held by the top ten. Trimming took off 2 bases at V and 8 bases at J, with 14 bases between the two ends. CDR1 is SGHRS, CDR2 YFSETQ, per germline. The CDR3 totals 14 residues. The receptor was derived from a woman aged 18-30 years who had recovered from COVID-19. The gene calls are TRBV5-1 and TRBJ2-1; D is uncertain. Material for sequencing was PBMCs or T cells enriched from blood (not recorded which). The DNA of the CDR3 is TGCGCCAGCAGCTTTGGGCGTCAGGTCGATGAGCAGTTCTTC. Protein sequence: CASSFGRQVDEQFF.